This TCR beta chain was captured in a study of glioma-infiltrating T cells after dendritic cell vaccination. The CDR3 is made up of 15 amino acids. The germline CDR1 and CDR2 sequences are ENHRY and SYGVKD. Germline trimming cut 6 bases from V and 3 bases from J; bases unmatched to any gene: 7. TCRdb's copy holds only in-frame clones and misses some; the assay was immunoSEQ multiplex PCR. The table lists more than 100,000 clones, roughly 76% of them singletons, with more than 10% in the top ten. Isocitrate dehydrogenase mutation was absent in all glioblastoma patients. The clonotype was recovered from a human donor with glioblastoma. This specimen consisted of blood, obtained before dendritic cell vaccination. This rearrangement joins TRBV10-3 to TRBJ2-3, with 9 bases identical to TRBD1. CDR3 in DNA: TGTGCCATCAGCACCCGGGACAGGGTAACAGATACGCAGTATTTT. This translates into CAISTRDRVTDTQYF.